This T cell receptor (beta chain) was profiled in a study of blood T cell repertoires in COVID-19. Study as a whole: Sources were T cells, B-cell-depleted T cells, or PBMCs; the material itself was cDNA or gDNA.

Libraries were prepared by immunoSEQ multiplex PCR; TCRdb keeps only in-frame clonotypes and omits some of them. The sample carries about 58,000 clones, roughly nine tenths recorded once. Germline CDR1 reads SGHAT; CDR2 reads FQNNGV. The CDR3 is made up of 15 amino acids. V lost 5 bases, J lost 2 bases, and 5 bases stayed unmatched. Sequences were obtained from peripheral blood. This rearrangement joins TRBV11-2 to TRBJ2-5, with TRBD2 matching over 10 bases. The sequence was obtained from a woman aged 70-85 years with active COVID-19. The CDR3 coding sequence is TGTGCCAGCAGCAGAGGACTAGCGGTACAAGAGACCCAGTACTTC. Amino acid sequence: CASSRGLAVQETQYF.